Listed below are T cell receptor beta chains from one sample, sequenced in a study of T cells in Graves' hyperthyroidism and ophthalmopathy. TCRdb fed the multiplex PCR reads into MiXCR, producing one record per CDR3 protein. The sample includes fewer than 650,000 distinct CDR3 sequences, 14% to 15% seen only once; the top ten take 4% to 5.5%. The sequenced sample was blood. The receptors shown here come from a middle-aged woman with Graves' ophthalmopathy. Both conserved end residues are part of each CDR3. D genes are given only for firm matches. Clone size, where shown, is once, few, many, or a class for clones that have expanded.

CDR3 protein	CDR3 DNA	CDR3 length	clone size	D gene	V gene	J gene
CASSLAAGMDEQYF	TGCGCCAGCAGCTTGGCGGCGGGTATGGACGAGCAGTACTTC	14	many	NA	TRBV5-1	TRBJ2-7
CASSPGPTAPEAFF	TGTGCCAGTAGTCCGGGCCCAACTGCACCTGAAGCTTTCTTT	14	few	NA	TRBV19	TRBJ1-1
CASSDLGLPALGYTF	TGTGCCAGCAGTGATTTAGGACTCCCCGCCCTCGGCTACACCTTC	15	many	NA	TRBV2	TRBJ1-2
CASSGRINQPQHF	TGTGCCAGTAGTGGGCGGATCAATCAGCCCCAGCATTTT	13	NA	NA	TRBV19	TRBJ1-5
CASSVLGRPGETQYF	TGTGCCAGCAGCGTACTGGGTAGACCGGGTGAGACCCAGTACTTC	15	many	NA	TRBV9	TRBJ2-5
CASRFGGTNTEAFF	TGTGCCAGTAGATTTGGGGGAACGAACACTGAAGCTTTCTTT	14	many	NA	TRBV19	TRBJ1-1
CASSSGLAGDEQYF	TGTGCCAGCAGTTCGGGACTAGCGGGAGACGAGCAGTACTTC	14	many	TRBD2	TRBV9	TRBJ2-7
CASQGGWTGELFF	TGTGCCAGCCAGGGAGGGTGGACCGGGGAGCTGTTTTTT	13	NA	TRBD2	TRBV6-1	TRBJ2-2
CASSFLGENQPQHF	TGTGCCAGCAGTTTTCTGGGGGAAAATCAGCCCCAGCATTTT	14	NA	NA	TRBV27	TRBJ1-5
CAWRNRGSSYEQYF	TGTGCCTGGCGAAACAGGGGAAGCTCCTACGAGCAGTACTTC	14	many	TRBD1	TRBV30	TRBJ2-7
CASSLGTQGDLVQHF	TGTGCCAGCAGCCTAGGGACCCAGGGCGACTTGGTCCAGCATTTT	15	few	NA	TRBV7-2	TRBJ1-5
CASSYPPGQGAYEQYF	TGTGCCAGCAGTTACCCTCCGGGACAGGGGGCATACGAGCAGTACTTC	16	many	TRBD1	TRBV6-2/TRBV6-3	TRBJ2-7
CASSFSGVGSQETQYF	TGTGCCAGCAGTTTTTCGGGTGTCGGCTCCCAAGAGACCCAGTACTTC	16	few	NA	TRBV27	TRBJ2-5
CASSQGTSAQPYEQYF	TGCGCCAGCAGCCAGGGCACTAGCGCACAGCCCTACGAGCAGTACTTC	16	few	TRBD2	TRBV4-1	TRBJ2-7
CASSLQTGGRETQYF	TGTGCCAGCAGTTTACAGACAGGGGGGAGGGAGACCCAGTACTTC	15	few	TRBD1	TRBV12-3/TRBV12-4	TRBJ2-5
CASSSDRVEQTQYF	TGTGCCAGCAGTTCGGACAGGGTTGAACAGACCCAGTACTTC	14	NA	TRBD1	TRBV28	TRBJ2-5
CATSDLGGQETQYF	TGTGCCACCAGTGATTTGGGGGGGCAAGAGACCCAGTACTTC	14	many	NA	TRBV24-1	TRBJ2-5
CASSIYVRQGWDQPQHF	TGTGCCAGTAGTATCTACGTTCGGCAGGGATGGGATCAGCCCCAGCATTTT	17	NA	NA	TRBV19	TRBJ1-5
CASSEAFPRYEQYF	TGTGCCAGCAGTGAAGCGTTCCCGCGCTACGAGCAGTACTTC	14	many	NA	TRBV6-1	TRBJ2-7
CSAFRGRGAYEQYF	TGCAGTGCTTTTAGAGGGCGGGGTGCCTACGAGCAGTACTTC	14	NA	NA	TRBV20-1	TRBJ2-7
CASGRSRGENQYF	TGTGCTAGTGGTCGATCGCGGGGGGAAAATCAGTACTTC	13	NA	TRBD2	TRBV12-5	TRBJ2-7
CASSHPPTGLLDTGELFF	TGCGCCAGCAGCCACCCCCCGACAGGGCTGTTAGACACCGGGGAGCTGTTTTTT	18	few	TRBD1	TRBV4-1	TRBJ2-2
CASSYGRYQPQHF	TGTGCCAGCAGTTATGGCAGATATCAGCCCCAGCATTTT	13	many	NA	TRBV6-2/TRBV6-3	TRBJ1-5
CASTTNLRGTGGRNTEAFF	TGTGCCAGCACTACTAACTTGAGGGGGACAGGCGGCCGGAACACTGAAGCTTTCTTT	19	many	TRBD1	TRBV6-4	TRBJ1-1
CASRAGVDKTQYF	TGTGCCAGCAGGGCAGGGGTGGACAAGACCCAGTACTTC	13	NA	NA	TRBV28	TRBJ2-5
CASSQEPGIYGYTF	TGTGCCAGCAGCCAGGAACCAGGAATATATGGCTACACCTTC	14	many	NA	TRBV28	TRBJ1-2
CASSEDTYNSPLHF	TGTGCCAGCAGCGAGGACACCTATAATTCACCCCTCCACTTT	14	NA	NA	TRBV9	TRBJ1-6
CSARGPVGSTEAFF	TGCAGTGCTAGGGGGCCCGTCGGTAGCACTGAAGCTTTCTTT	14	many	NA	TRBV20-1	TRBJ1-1
CASSDRGRNTGELFF	TGTGCCAGCAGTGACAGGGGGCGTAACACCGGGGAGCTGTTTTTT	15	NA	TRBD1	TRBV12-3/TRBV12-4	TRBJ2-2
CASSLVSGASQPQHF	TGCGCCAGCAGCTTGGTTTCGGGGGCGAGTCAGCCCCAGCATTTT	15	many	NA	TRBV5-1	TRBJ1-5
CASSLDWNTEAFF	TGTGCCAGCAGCTTAGACTGGAACACTGAAGCTTTCTTT	13	many	NA	TRBV11-2	TRBJ1-1
CSAYRIDTGELFF	TGCAGTGCTTATCGAATAGACACCGGGGAGCTGTTTTTT	13	many	NA	TRBV20-1	TRBJ2-2
CAVGRGQETQYF	TGTGCCGTCGGCAGGGGTCAAGAGACCCAGTACTTC	12	NA	NA	TRBV30	TRBJ2-5
CASILGPGGYGYTF	TGTGCCAGCATCCTGGGACCAGGTGGTTATGGCTACACCTTC	14	many	NA	TRBV7-2	TRBJ1-2
CSVQPRGAEAFF	TGCAGCGTCCAGCCAAGAGGGGCTGAAGCTTTCTTT	12	many	NA	TRBV29-1	TRBJ1-1
CASSLGGTGSVEQYF	TGTGCCAGCAGCTTAGGAGGGACAGGGTCCGTCGAGCAGTACTTC	15	NA	TRBD1	TRBV6-5	TRBJ2-7
CASSLSSGRITSGTDGELFF	TGTGCCAGCAGCTTAAGCTCAGGGAGAATCACTAGCGGGACTGACGGGGAGCTGTTTTTT	20	many	TRBD2	TRBV7-3	TRBJ2-2
CASSLSQVSYEQYF	TGTGCCAGCAGCTTATCCCAGGTATCGTACGAGCAGTACTTC	14	NA	NA	TRBV7-2	TRBJ2-7
CAGGNGLAGNTGELFF	TGTGCTGGAGGAAACGGACTAGCGGGGAACACCGGGGAGCTGTTTTTT	16	many	TRBD2	TRBV12-5	TRBJ2-2
CASSFSLRGPSGNTIYF	TGTGCCAGCAGCTTCTCCCTTCGGGGCCCCTCTGGAAACACCATATATTTT	17	NA	NA	TRBV13	TRBJ1-3
CASSSSGGLRETQYF	TGTGCCAGCAGTTCGTCAGGGGGCCTTCGGGAGACCCAGTACTTC	15	many	TRBD1	TRBV28	TRBJ2-5
CASSYLLRTGSLHQPQHF	TGTGCCAGCAGTTACCTATTAAGGACAGGGTCTTTGCATCAGCCCCAGCATTTT	18	many	TRBD1	TRBV6-7	TRBJ1-5
CASSLRSGPDTQYF	TGTGCCAGCAGCTTAAGGAGCGGACCAGATACGCAGTATTTT	14	many	NA	TRBV7-2	TRBJ2-3
CASSLSTSLTLYYEQYF	TGTGCCAGCAGTTTGTCGACTAGCCTTACACTATACTACGAGCAGTACTTC	17	many	TRBD2	TRBV28	TRBJ2-7
CAWSVGSFQETQYF	TGTGCCTGGAGTGTAGGGTCATTCCAAGAGACCCAGTACTTC	14	NA	NA	TRBV30	TRBJ2-5
CSARDVDPGPPFKNIQYF	TGCAGTGCTAGAGATGTCGACCCGGGACCCCCCTTCAAAAACATTCAGTACTTC	18	NA	NA	TRBV20-1	TRBJ2-4